This TCR beta chain was captured by sequencing in a study of blood T cell repertoires in COVID-19. Study information: Some COVID-19 samples were acute and others convalescent; all came from the United States, Italy and Spain.

This CDR3 has 14 amino acids. V lost 2 bases to trimming and J lost 6 bases, with 11 bases between them. Germline V gene lookup returns CDR1 SGDLS and CDR2 YYNGEE. Original handling: Quantification of nucleated cells was approximated via reference gene primer amplification. Clones were sequenced by immunoSEQ multiplex PCR, and TCRdb holds only the in-frame ones, with some missing. The V and J calls and clone size were taken over from that table, and D and trimming were inferred from the DNA. The sample consists of 60,000 or so clones, over 80% of them appearing once. The source material was peripheral blood. The chain has TRBV9 and TRBJ2-2; TRBD2 is a possible D gene (6 bases). The source is a human donor with active COVID-19. The donor label of this sample is uncertain. The CDR3 DNA reads TGTGCCAGCAGCGTCAGGAGGGGCGCCGGGGAGCTGTTTTTT. It specifies CASSVRRGAGELFF.